This T cell receptor (beta chain) was identified in a study of T cell repertoires in cytomegalovirus infection. Study-level information: The public TCR beta signatures pointed to both CMV infection and matching HLA type.

Germline lookup yields CDR1 LGHNA and CDR2 YNFKEQ. The CDR3 contains 11 residues. The V end lost 3 bases, the J end lost 7 bases, and 6 bases lay between the germline ends. TCRdb recomputed calls from the reads with MiXCR, one row per CDR3 protein. Of hundreds of thousands of distinct CDR3 sequences listed, approximately 42% are singletons. In the case of this clonotype: Its antigen is unknown.

Here the sequenced sample was cultured PBMCs, taken from culture after CMV antigen stimulation. The chain joins TRBV4-2 to TRBJ1-1, with D unclear. This TCR was sampled from a human donor in good health (CMV status not recorded). Some clones in this sample may be carry-over from other donors' samples. CDR3 sequence: CASSQHYEAFF. DNA for the CDR3: TGTGCCAGCAGCCAGCACTATGAAGCTTTCTTT.